This T cell receptor (beta chain) was recorded in a study of blood T cell repertoires in COVID-19. The germline CDR1 and CDR2 sequences are GTSNPN and SVGIG (reference sequence). This CDR3 has 15 residues. The V and J ends lost 3 bases and 12 bases, in that order; junction bases with no gene match: 8. Profiled with immunoSEQ multiplex PCR; TCRdb holds only in-frame clones, not every one. The sample includes approximately 98,000 clones, roughly four fifths of them seen just once. The sequencing sample was made of peripheral blood. This sequence originates from a man aged 55 to 70 with acute or convalescent COVID-19. The V and J genes are TRBV30 and TRBJ2-1; 16 bases are a match to TRBD2. The CDR3 coding sequence is TGTGCCTGGAGCACGGGGACTAGCGGGGGGGTTGGGCAGTTCTTC. Its protein product is CAWSTGTSGGVGQFF. Full variable domain (rest looked up from reference TRBV30 and TRBJ2-1): SQTIHQWPATLVQPVGSPLSLECTVEGTSNPNLYWYRQAAGRGLQLLFYSVGIGQISSEVPQNLSASRPQDRQFILSSKKLLLSDSGFYLCAWSTGTSGGVGQFFGPGTRLTVL.